This is a list of T cell receptor beta chains from one sample in a study of CD8+ T cells in alopecia areata. The protocol was immunoSEQ multiplex PCR, while the TCRdb copy is restricted to in-frame clones and leaves out a portion. In the table there are over 200,000 clones, about 53% of which are singletons. Sequencing used CD4+ T cells sorted from blood, obtained at week 0. All receptors derive from a human donor with alopecia areata. Both conserved end residues are part of each CDR3. A D gene is named only where the DNA matches it firmly. Rows give clone size only sometimes, using once, few, many, or a class for an expanded clone.

CDR3aa	CDR3nt	v_gene	j_gene	d_gene	abundance
CASSPTGDAGNTIYF	TGTGCCAGCAGTCCTACAGGTGACGCTGGAAACACCATATATTTT	TRBV6-5	TRBJ1-3	NA	NA
CASNKQGYEQYF	TGTGCCAGCAACAAACAGGGGTACGAGCAGTACTTC	TRBV7-9	TRBJ2-7	TRBD1	NA
CASTQQGFDGYTF	TGTGCCAGTACCCAACAGGGGTTTGACGGCTACACCTTC	TRBV19	TRBJ1-2	TRBD1	few
CASSPGEAGGGNEQFF	TGTGCCAGCAGCCCCGGGGAAGCGGGAGGGGGCAATGAGCAGTTCTTC	TRBV27	TRBJ2-1	TRBD2	few
CASSSGQGYGTEAFF	TGCGCCAGCAGCTCGGGACAGGGTTACGGCACTGAAGCTTTCTTT	TRBV5-1	TRBJ1-1	TRBD1	NA
CASTPGQLRNEQFF	TGTGCCAGCACCCCAGGACAGCTCCGCAATGAGCAGTTCTTC	TRBV27	TRBJ2-1	NA	NA
CASRRVGEQYF	TGTGCCAGCAGGAGGGTTGGCGAGCAGTACTTC	TRBV13	TRBJ2-7	NA	NA
CAWRLAGTGEQFF	TGTGCCTGGAGGCTGGCAGGAACCGGTGAGCAGTTCTTC	TRBV30	TRBJ2-1	NA	NA
CASSATSGFYNEQFF	TGCGCCAGCAGCGCGACTAGCGGGTTCTACAATGAGCAGTTCTTC	TRBV5-1	TRBJ2-1	TRBD2	few
CASSWTSGANVLTF	TGTGCCAGCAGCTGGACCTCTGGGGCCAACGTCCTGACTTTC	TRBV5-4	TRBJ2-6	NA	NA
CASSYGRGGLYGYTF	TGTGCCAGCAGTTACGGGCGGGGAGGACTTTATGGCTACACCTTC	TRBV6-5	TRBJ1-2	NA	NA
CASSAGPGFPNTEAFF	TGCGCCAGCAGCGCGGGTCCAGGGTTTCCCAACACTGAAGCTTTCTTT	TRBV5-1	TRBJ1-1	NA	few
CASSSQGESPLHF	TGTGCCAGTAGTTCCCAGGGGGAATCACCCCTCCACTTT	TRBV19	TRBJ1-6	TRBD1	NA
CASSVEMHSSSYNEQFF	TGTGCCAGCAGCGTAGAAATGCACTCCAGCTCCTACAATGAGCAGTTCTTC	TRBV9	TRBJ2-1	NA	NA
CASSSGTSGGEQFF	TGTGCCAGCAGCTCGGGGACTAGCGGGGGTGAGCAGTTCTTC	TRBV7-3	TRBJ2-1	TRBD2	NA
CSAEKGWTEAFF	TGCAGCGCCGAAAAGGGATGGACTGAAGCTTTCTTT	TRBV29-1	TRBJ1-1	NA	once
CATSIGANRGGTEAFF	TGTGCCACCAGCATTGGTGCGAACAGGGGAGGTACTGAAGCTTTCTTT	TRBV15	TRBJ1-1	TRBD1	NA
CASRITGTDATYGYTF	TGCGCCAGCAGAATAACCGGGACAGACGCAACCTATGGCTACACCTTC	TRBV5-1	TRBJ1-2	TRBD1	NA
CASSTRQGGQDEQYF	TGTGCCAGCAGTACCAGACAGGGAGGTCAGGACGAGCAGTACTTC	TRBV6-6	TRBJ2-7	NA	few
CAISEGTRSEQYF	TGTGCCATCAGTGAAGGGACTAGGAGCGAGCAGTACTTC	TRBV10-3	TRBJ2-7	TRBD2	NA
CASSLIGGHTDTQYF	TGTGCCAGCAGCTTGATCGGGGGCCACACAGATACGCAGTATTTT	TRBV5-6	TRBJ2-3	NA	NA
CASSGIETQYF	TGTGCCAGCAGCGGCATCGAGACCCAGTACTTC	TRBV7-2	TRBJ2-5	NA	NA
CAWSYRDSDNEQFF	TGTGCCTGGAGTTACCGGGACAGTGACAATGAGCAGTTCTTC	TRBV30	TRBJ2-1	TRBD1	NA
CASSMTGEHNYGYTF	TGCGCCAGCAGTATGACAGGGGAGCATAACTATGGCTACACCTTC	TRBV23-1	TRBJ1-2	TRBD1	NA
CASSRSLADEQFF	TGTGCCAGTAGCCGCTCACTAGCGGACGAGCAGTTCTTC	TRBV19	TRBJ2-1	TRBD2	NA
CASSFGQGTEAFF	TGCGCCAGCAGCTTCGGCCAGGGCACTGAAGCTTTCTTT	TRBV5-1	TRBJ1-1	NA	NA
CASSPGWGAQSEQYF	TGTGCCAGCAGCCCCGGCTGGGGGGCGCAGAGCGAGCAGTACTTC	TRBV11-2	TRBJ2-7	NA	NA
CASSLSGRRATGELFF	TGTGCCAGTAGTCTTAGCGGGAGGCGAGCCACCGGGGAGCTGTTTTTT	TRBV19	TRBJ2-2	TRBD2	once
CASSQAKGRNTDTQYF	TGCGCCAGCAGCCAAGCCAAAGGGAGAAACACAGATACGCAGTATTTT	TRBV4-1	TRBJ2-3	NA	NA
CAWKPTSGPYEQYF	TGTGCCTGGAAACCTACTAGCGGACCCTACGAGCAGTACTTC	TRBV30	TRBJ2-7	TRBD2	NA
CASSITVLSTDTQYF	TGTGCCAGTAGTATAACGGTCCTAAGCACAGATACGCAGTATTTT	TRBV19	TRBJ2-3	NA	few
CSVPTGGPRETQYF	TGCAGCGTCCCCACCGGAGGGCCAAGAGAGACCCAGTACTTC	TRBV29-1	TRBJ2-5	NA	NA
CASSRGTGDIQYF	TGTGCCAGCAGTCGCGGGACAGGGGACATTCAGTACTTC	TRBV2	TRBJ2-4	TRBD1	NA
CASSPRTGGHSGANVLTF	TGCGCCAGCAGCCCACGGACAGGGGGTCACTCTGGGGCCAACGTCCTGACTTTC	TRBV5-1	TRBJ2-6	TRBD1	few
CASSVVGTEIYEQYF	TGTGCCAGCAGCGTAGTTGGGACAGAAATTTACGAGCAGTACTTC	TRBV9	TRBJ2-7	TRBD1	few
CSVGRNTGELFF	TGCAGCGTTGGCAGGAACACCGGGGAGCTGTTTTTT	TRBV29-1	TRBJ2-2	NA	NA
CASSESRVGAEAFF	TGTGCCAGCAGTGAATCTAGGGTAGGCGCTGAAGCTTTCTTT	TRBV25-1	TRBJ1-1	NA	NA
CASSPAEYNEQFF	TGTGCCAGCAGCCCAGCAGAGTACAATGAGCAGTTCTTC	TRBV7-9	TRBJ2-1	NA	NA
CASSPQRGVRGTNEKLFF	TGTGCCAGCAGCCCCCAGAGGGGTGTGAGGGGGACTAATGAAAAACTGTTTTTT	TRBV7-8	TRBJ1-4	NA	NA
CSVEDRLAGGTGDTQYF	TGCAGCGTTGAAGATAGATTAGCGGGAGGGACGGGAGATACGCAGTATTTT	TRBV29-1	TRBJ2-3	TRBD2	NA
CASSMPGTGNTEAFF	TGTGCCAGTAGTATGCCCGGGACAGGGAACACTGAAGCTTTCTTT	TRBV19	TRBJ1-1	TRBD1	NA
CASDRTDTQYF	TGTGCCAGCGACCGCACAGATACGCAGTATTTT	TRBV2	TRBJ2-3	NA	NA
CASSYDPSSGANVLTF	TGTGCCAGCAGTTACGACCCGAGCTCTGGGGCCAACGTCCTGACTTTC	TRBV6-5	TRBJ2-6	NA	NA
CASNVEGYTEAFF	TGCGCCAGCAACGTAGAGGGTTACACTGAAGCTTTCTTT	TRBV5-1	TRBJ1-1	NA	NA
CASSHEDRPKQFF	TGCGCCAGCAGCCACGAGGACAGGCCCAAGCAGTTCTTC	TRBV4-1	TRBJ2-1	TRBD1	few
CASSLPGLNTEAFF	TGTGCCAGCAGCCTTCCGGGACTGAACACTGAAGCTTTCTTT	TRBV14	TRBJ1-1	NA	NA
CASRRLPGPNFEQFF	TGTGCCAGCAGGAGATTGCCGGGACCCAACTTTGAGCAGTTCTTC	TRBV7-3	TRBJ2-1	NA	NA
CASSVAYGQPNEKLFF	TGTGCCAGCAGCGTAGCCTACGGACAGCCTAATGAAAAACTGTTTTTT	TRBV9	TRBJ1-4	NA	NA
CAPKGDEQFF	TGTGCCCCTAAGGGCGATGAGCAGTTCTTC	TRBV9	TRBJ2-1	NA	NA
CASSPRRSGTTDTQYF	TGTGCCAGCTCACCCCGGCGGAGTGGGACCACAGATACGCAGTATTTT	TRBV18	TRBJ2-3	NA	NA